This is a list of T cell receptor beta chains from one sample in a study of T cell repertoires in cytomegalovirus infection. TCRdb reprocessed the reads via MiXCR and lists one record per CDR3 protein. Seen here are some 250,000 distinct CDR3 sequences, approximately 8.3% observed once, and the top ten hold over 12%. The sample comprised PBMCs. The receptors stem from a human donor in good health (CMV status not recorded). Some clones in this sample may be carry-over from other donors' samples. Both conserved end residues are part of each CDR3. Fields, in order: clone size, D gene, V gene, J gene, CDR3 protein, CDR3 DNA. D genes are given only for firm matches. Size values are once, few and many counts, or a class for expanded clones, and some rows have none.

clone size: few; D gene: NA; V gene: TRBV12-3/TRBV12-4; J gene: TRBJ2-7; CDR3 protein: CASSFAGAGLAEQYF; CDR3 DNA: TGTGCCAGCAGTTTTGCGGGGGCGGGTTTGGCCGAGCAGTACTTC
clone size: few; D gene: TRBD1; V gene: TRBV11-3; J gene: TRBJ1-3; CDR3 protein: CASSSRDRASGNTIYF; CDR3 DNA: TGTGCCAGCAGCTCCAGGGACAGAGCCTCTGGAAACACCATATATTTT
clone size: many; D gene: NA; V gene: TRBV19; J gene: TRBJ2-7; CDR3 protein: CASSIRGPYEQYF; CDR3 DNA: TGTGCCAGTAGTATTCGCGGTCCCTACGAGCAGTACTTC
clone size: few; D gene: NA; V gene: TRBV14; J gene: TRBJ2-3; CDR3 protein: CASSQAFSGAGPYTDTQYF; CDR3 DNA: TGTGCCAGCAGCCAAGCTTTTTCGGGGGCAGGACCTTACACAGATACGCAGTATTTT
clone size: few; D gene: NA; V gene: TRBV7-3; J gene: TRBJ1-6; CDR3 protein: CASSEQTGPLSPLHF; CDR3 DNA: TGTGCCAGCAGCGAACAGACAGGTCCTCTTTCACCCCTCCACTTT
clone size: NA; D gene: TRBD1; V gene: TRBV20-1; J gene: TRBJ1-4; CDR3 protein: CSARDGTGAEKLFF; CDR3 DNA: TGCAGTGCTAGAGATGGGACAGGGGCTGAAAAACTGTTTTTT
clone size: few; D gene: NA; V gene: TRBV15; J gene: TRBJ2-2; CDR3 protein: CATSRQTKIGNTGELFF; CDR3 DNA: TGTGCCACCAGCAGACAGACAAAAATTGGGAACACCGGGGAGCTGTTTTTT
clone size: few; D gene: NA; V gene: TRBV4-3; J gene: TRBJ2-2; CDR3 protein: CASSQESAGGFTGELFF; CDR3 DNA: TGCGCCAGCAGCCAAGAGAGCGCCGGAGGTTTCACCGGGGAGCTGTTTTTT
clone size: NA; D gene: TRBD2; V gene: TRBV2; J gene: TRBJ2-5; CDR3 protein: CASSEASSGGYQETQYF; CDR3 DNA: TGTGCCAGCAGTGAAGCGTCTAGCGGGGGGTACCAAGAGACCCAGTACTTC
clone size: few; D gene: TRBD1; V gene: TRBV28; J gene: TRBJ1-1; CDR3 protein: CASSSTGTGGSEAFF; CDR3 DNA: TGTGCCAGCAGTAGTACCGGGACAGGGGGCTCTGAAGCTTTCTTT
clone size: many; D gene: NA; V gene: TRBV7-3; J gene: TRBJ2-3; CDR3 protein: CASSQGGTGTDTQYF; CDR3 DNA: TGTGCCAGCAGTCAGGGAGGGACAGGCACAGATACGCAGTATTTT
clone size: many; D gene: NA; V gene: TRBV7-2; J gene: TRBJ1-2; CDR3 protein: CASSTFMVDTF; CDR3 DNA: TGTGCCAGCAGCACGTTTATGGTGGACACCTTC
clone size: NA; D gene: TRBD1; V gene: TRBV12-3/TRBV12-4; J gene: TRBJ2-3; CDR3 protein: CASSLSDRGPSATQYF; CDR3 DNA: TGTGCCAGCAGTTTATCCGACAGGGGGCCCTCGGCTACGCAGTATTTT
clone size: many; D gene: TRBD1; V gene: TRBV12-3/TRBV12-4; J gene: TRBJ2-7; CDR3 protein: CASSLVQGAGEQYF; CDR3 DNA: TGTGCCAGCAGTTTAGTCCAGGGGGCAGGTGAGCAGTACTTC
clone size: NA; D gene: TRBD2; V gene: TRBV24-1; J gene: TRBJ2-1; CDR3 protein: CATSDPGLAGTYNEQFF; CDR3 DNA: TGTGCCACCAGTGACCCGGGACTAGCGGGGACCTACAATGAGCAGTTCTTC
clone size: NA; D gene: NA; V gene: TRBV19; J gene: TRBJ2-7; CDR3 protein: CASSAADLLSYEQYF; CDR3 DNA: TGTGCCAGTAGTGCCGCGGACTTACTTTCCTACGAGCAGTACTTC
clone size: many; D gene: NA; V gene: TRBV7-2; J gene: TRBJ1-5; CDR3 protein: CASSLGRGGLLDQPQHF; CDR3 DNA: TGTGCCAGCAGCTTAGGTCGCGGGGGGCTGCTTGATCAGCCCCAGCATTTT
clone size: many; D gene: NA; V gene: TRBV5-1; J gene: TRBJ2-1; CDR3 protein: CASTLLGGDEQFF; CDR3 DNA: TGCGCCAGCACCCTTTTGGGGGGCGATGAGCAGTTCTTC
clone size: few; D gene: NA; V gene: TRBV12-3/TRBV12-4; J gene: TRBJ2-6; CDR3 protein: CASSFAGFRSGANVLTF; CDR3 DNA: TGTGCCAGCAGTTTTGCAGGTTTTCGCTCTGGGGCCAACGTCCTGACTTTC
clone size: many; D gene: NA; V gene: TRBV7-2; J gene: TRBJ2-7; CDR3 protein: CASSPSYEQYF; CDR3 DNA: TGTGCCAGCAGCCCTAGCTACGAGCAGTACTTC
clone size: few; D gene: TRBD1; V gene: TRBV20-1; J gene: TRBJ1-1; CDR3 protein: CSAGPPGQGSPRGF; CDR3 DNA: TGCAGTGCCGGGCCCCCGGGACAGGGCTCTCCTCGTGGCTTT
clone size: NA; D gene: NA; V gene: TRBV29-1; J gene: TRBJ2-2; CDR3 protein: CSADREPTGELFF; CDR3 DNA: TGCAGCGCCGACCGGGAGCCCACCGGGGAGCTGTTTTTT
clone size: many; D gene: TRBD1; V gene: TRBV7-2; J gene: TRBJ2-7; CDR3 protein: CASSYDRDRYEQYF; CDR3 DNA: TGTGCCAGCAGCTACGACAGGGACAGGTACGAGCAGTACTTC
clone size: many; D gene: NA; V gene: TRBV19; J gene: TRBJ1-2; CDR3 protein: CASSIGDRALLNYGYTF; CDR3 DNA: TGTGCCAGTAGTATAGGGGACCGGGCCCTACTCAACTATGGCTACACCTTC
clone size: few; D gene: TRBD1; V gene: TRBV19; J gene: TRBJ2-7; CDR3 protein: CASSSSGTGVAQYF; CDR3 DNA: TGTGCCAGTAGTTCTTCCGGGACAGGGGTCGCTCAGTACTTC
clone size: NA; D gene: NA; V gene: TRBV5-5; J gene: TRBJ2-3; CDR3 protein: CASSLGGVEDTQYF; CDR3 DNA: TGTGCCAGCAGCTTGGGGGGTGTTGAAGATACGCAGTATTTT
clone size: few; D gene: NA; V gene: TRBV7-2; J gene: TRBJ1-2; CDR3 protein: CASSLARGVAFYGYTF; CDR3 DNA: TGTGCCAGCAGCTTAGCGCGGGGGGTGGCCTTTTATGGCTACACCTTC
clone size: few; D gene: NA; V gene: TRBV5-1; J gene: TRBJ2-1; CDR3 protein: CASSLLLAPSSYNEQFF; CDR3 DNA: TGCGCCAGCAGCTTGTTGCTAGCTCCAAGCTCCTACAATGAGCAGTTCTTC
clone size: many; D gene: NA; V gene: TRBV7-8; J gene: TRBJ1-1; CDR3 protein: CASSPTVPGTEAFF; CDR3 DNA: TGTGCCAGCAGCCCGACCGTGCCAGGCACTGAAGCTTTCTTT
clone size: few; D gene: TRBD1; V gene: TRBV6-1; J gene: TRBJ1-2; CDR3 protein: CASSDKGDRGLGYGYTF; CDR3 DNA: TGTGCCAGCAGTGATAAAGGCGACAGGGGGCTAGGCTATGGCTACACCTTC
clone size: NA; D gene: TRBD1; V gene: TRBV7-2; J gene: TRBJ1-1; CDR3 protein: CASSRQGWDPEAFF; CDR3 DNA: TGTGCCAGCAGCCGACAGGGTTGGGACCCTGAAGCTTTCTTT
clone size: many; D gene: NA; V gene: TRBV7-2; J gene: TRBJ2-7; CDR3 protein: CASSRTGREQYF; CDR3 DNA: TGTGCCAGCAGCAGAACAGGGCGCGAGCAGTACTTC
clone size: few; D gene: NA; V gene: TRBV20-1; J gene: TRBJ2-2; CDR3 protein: CSARGLGNTGELFF; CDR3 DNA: TGCAGTGCTAGAGGCCTCGGCAACACCGGGGAGCTGTTTTTT
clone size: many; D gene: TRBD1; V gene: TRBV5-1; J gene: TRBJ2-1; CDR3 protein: CASSLAGQGPQNEQFF; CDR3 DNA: TGCGCCAGCAGCTTGGCAGGACAGGGGCCTCAAAATGAGCAGTTCTTC
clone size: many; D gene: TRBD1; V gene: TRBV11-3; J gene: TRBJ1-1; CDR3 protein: CASSAQGAIEAFF; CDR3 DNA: TGTGCCAGCAGCGCACAGGGGGCTATTGAAGCTTTCTTT
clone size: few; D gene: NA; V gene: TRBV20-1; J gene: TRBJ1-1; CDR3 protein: CSARDLDRNYEAFF; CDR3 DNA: TGCAGTGCTAGAGATCTCGACAGGAACTATGAAGCTTTCTTT
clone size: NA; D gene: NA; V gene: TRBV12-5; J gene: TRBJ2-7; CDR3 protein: CASGLVLGGLNEQYF; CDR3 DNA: TGTGCTAGTGGTTTGGTACTTGGGGGCCTGAACGAGCAGTACTTC
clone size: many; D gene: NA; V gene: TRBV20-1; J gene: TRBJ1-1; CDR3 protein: CSARFTLNTEAFF; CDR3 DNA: TGCAGTGCTAGATTCACCCTCAACACTGAAGCTTTCTTT
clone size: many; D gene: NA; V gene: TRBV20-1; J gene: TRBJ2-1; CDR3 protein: CSAREVSEQFF; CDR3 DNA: TGCAGTGCTAGAGAAGTTAGTGAGCAGTTCTTC
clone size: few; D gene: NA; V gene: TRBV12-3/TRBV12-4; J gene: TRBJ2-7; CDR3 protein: CASSLDSAYEQYF; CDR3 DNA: TGTGCCAGCAGCCTCGACTCCGCCTACGAGCAGTACTTC